This T cell receptor beta chain emerged from a study of shared clonotypes between healthy human individuals. Per the authors' pipeline: Filtering of immunoSEQ junctional sequences could not match full-length read filtering. This table comes from immunoSEQ multiplex PCR, and its TCRdb copy is limited to in-frame clones, with some not included. Clone size and V and J calls were adopted from that table, with D and trimming inferred from the DNA. The profile shows 450,000 to 500,000 clones, around 73% of them singletons. Per germline, CDR1 SGHTA and CDR2 FQGNSA. The CDR3 spans 16 residues. The trim removed 2 bases at V and 4 bases at J, leaving 8 bases unmatched.

The TCR was taken from a woman aged 40 to 55 in good health. Some clones in this sample may be carry-over from other donors' samples. The J gene is TRBJ2-3, the V gene TRBV7-2; 8 nucleotides agree with TRBD1. The material sequenced was PBMCs. DNA of the CDR3: TGTGCCAGCAGCTTAAGTGGCAGGGGGCTGGCAGATACGCAGTATTTT. As protein: CASSLSGRGLADTQYF.